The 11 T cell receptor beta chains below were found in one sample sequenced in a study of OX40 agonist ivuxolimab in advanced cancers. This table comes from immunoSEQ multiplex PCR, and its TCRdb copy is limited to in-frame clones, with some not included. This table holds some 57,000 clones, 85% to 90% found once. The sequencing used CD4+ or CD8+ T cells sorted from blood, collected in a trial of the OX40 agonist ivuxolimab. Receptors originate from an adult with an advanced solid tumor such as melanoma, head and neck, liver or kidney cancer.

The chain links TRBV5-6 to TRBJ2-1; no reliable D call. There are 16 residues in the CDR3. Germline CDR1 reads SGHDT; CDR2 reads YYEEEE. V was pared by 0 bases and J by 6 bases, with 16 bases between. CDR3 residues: CASSLVTPISGNEQFF. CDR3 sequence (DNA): TGTGCCAGCAGCTTGGTTACCCCAATCTCGGGCAATGAGCAGTTCTTC.

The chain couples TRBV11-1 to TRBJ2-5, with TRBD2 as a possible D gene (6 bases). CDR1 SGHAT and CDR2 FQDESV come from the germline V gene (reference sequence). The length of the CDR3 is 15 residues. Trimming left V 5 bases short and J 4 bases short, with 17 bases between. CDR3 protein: CASSPRAGARETQYF. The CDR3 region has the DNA TGTGCCAGCAGCCCCAGAGCGGGCGCCCGAGAGACCCAGTACTTC.

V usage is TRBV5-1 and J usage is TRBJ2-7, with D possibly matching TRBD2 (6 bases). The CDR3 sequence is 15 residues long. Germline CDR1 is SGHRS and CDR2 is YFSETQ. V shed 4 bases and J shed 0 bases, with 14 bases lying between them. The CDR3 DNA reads TGCGCCAGCAGCCGTATCGGAGGGGACTCCTACGAGCAGTACTTC. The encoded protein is CASSRIGGDSYEQYF.

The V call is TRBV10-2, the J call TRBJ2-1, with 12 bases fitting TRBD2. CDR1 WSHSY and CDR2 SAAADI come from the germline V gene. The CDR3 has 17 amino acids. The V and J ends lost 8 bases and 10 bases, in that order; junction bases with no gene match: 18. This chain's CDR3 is CASLGGLTSGGNREQFF. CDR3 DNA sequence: TGCGCCAGCTTAGGGGGTCTGACTAGCGGGGGCAACCGGGAGCAGTTCTTC.

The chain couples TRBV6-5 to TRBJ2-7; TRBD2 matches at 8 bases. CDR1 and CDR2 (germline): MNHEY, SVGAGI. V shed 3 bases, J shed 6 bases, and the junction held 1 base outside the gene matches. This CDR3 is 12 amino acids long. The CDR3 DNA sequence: TGTGCCAGCAGTTATGGGACTAGCGAGCAGTACTTC. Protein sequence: CASSYGTSEQYF.

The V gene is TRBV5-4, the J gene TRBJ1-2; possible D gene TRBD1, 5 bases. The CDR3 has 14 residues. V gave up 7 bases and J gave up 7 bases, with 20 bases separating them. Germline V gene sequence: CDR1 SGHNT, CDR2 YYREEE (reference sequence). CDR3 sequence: CASSSTAISSGYTF. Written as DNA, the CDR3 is TGTGCCAGCTCCTCGACAGCGATCTCTAGTGGCTACACCTTC.

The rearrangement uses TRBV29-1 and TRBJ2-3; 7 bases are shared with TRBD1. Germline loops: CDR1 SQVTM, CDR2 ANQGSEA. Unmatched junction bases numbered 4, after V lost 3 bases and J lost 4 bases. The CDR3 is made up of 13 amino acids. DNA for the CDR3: TGCAGCGTTGATGGCAGGGGGTCAGATACGCAGTATTTT. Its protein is CSVDGRGSDTQYF.

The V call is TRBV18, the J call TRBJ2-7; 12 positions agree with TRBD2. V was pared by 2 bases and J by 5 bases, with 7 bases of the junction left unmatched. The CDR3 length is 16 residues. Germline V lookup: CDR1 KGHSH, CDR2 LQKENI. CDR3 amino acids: CASSPWLAGGPNEQYF. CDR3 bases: TGTGCCAGCTCACCATGGCTAGCGGGAGGGCCGAACGAGCAGTACTTC.

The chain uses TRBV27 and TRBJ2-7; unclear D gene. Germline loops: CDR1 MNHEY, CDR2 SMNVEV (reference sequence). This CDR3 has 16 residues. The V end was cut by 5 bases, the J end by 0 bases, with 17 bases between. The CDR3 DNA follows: TGTGCCAGCAGTCCCCTCTCGCGTTCGAGCTCCTACGAGCAGTACTTC. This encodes CASSPLSRSSSYEQYF.

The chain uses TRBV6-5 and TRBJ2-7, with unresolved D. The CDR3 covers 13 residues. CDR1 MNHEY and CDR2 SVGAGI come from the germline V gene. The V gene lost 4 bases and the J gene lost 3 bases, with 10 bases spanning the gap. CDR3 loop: CASSWSFYYEQYF. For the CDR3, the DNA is TGTGCCAGCAGTTGGTCTTTTTACTACGAGCAGTACTTC.

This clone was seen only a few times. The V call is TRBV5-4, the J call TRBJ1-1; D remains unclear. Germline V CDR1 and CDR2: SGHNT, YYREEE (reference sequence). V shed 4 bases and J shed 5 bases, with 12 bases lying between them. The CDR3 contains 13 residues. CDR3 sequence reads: CASSPDPATEAFF. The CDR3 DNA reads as TGTGCCAGCAGCCCGGACCCGGCGACTGAAGCTTTCTTT.